This TCR beta chain appears in the sequencing data of a study of technical replicates of blood from a handful of donors. Germline V gene data show CDR1 as SGDLS and CDR2 as YYNGEE. This CDR3 is built from 13 residues. Trimming took off 4 bases at V and 8 bases at J, with 12 bases between the two ends. Profiled with immunoSEQ multiplex PCR; TCRdb holds only in-frame clones, not every one. The sample lists 75,000 to 100,000 clones, around 96% seen once, with approximately 0.33% in the top ten. This clone has just one count. V usage is TRBV9 and J usage is TRBJ2-2, with a possible D match to TRBD1 (5 bases). The receptor comes from a human donor in good health. Sequencing was performed on T cells isolated from PBMCs. CDR3 coding DNA: TGTGCCAGCAGCTCCAGGGTTTTGGGGGAGCTGTTTTTT. Translated: CASSSRVLGELFF.